This T cell receptor beta chain appears in the sequencing data of a study of response to subunit inactivated influenza vaccine. Between the trimmed V and J ends, which lost 2 bases and 6 bases, there was a span of 22 bases. This CDR3 has 17 amino acids. Germline lookup yields CDR1 SGHTA and CDR2 FQGNSA. This clonotype was detected ten times or more. TCRdb re-derived calls from the RT-PCR reads in MiXCR, one entry per CDR3 protein. This sample has 650,000 to 800,000 distinct CDR3 sequences, with 11% to 15% found just once. The chain has TRBV7-2 and TRBJ1-2; D might be TRBD1 (6 bases). The sequencing used PBMCs from blood, collected around 14 days before vaccination. The sequence was obtained from a man in his fifties or sixties who received an inactivated influenza vaccine. The CDR3 DNA is TGTGCCAGCAGCTTAATCCCCGTCCTAGGGGGGTACAATGGCTACACCTTC. It translates to CASSLIPVLGGYNGYTF.